Listed below are T cell receptor beta chains from one sample, sequenced in a study of T cell changes during pregnancy in multiple sclerosis. Assay: immunoSEQ multiplex PCR; the TCRdb copy retains only in-frame clones and omits some. Here the sample spans more than 55,000 clones, less than 90% being singletons. This sample comprised CD4+ T cells from peripheral blood mononuclear cells, obtained in the third trimester of pregnancy. The source of these receptors is a female donor with multiple sclerosis, enrolled in a pregnancy study. The CDR3 runs from the conserved cysteine through the conserved F or W. D genes are given only for firm matches. A row's size may be missing; if present it is once, few, many or a size class.

size,D,J,length,V,CDR3,DNA
NA,NA,TRBJ2-2,12,TRBV6-1,CASRDIIGELFF,TGTGCCAGCAGGGACATCATCGGGGAGCTGTTTTTT
NA,NA,TRBJ2-3,12,TRBV30,CAWSPGTDTQYF,TGTGCCTGGTCCCCGGGCACAGATACGCAGTATTTT
once,NA,TRBJ1-5,13,TRBV5-8,CASSFGGNQPQHF,TGTGCCAGCAGCTTCGGGGGGAATCAGCCCCAGCATTTT
NA,TRBD1,TRBJ1-5,15,TRBV18,CASSRGQVEGQPQHF,TGTGCCAGCTCACGAGGACAGGTGGAGGGTCAGCCCCAGCATTTT
NA,TRBD1,TRBJ2-5,15,TRBV6-5,CASSSLTGGGETQYF,TGTGCCAGCAGTTCCCTGACAGGGGGAGGCGAGACCCAGTACTTC
NA,NA,TRBJ1-1,13,TRBV12-5,CASGPRGYTEAFF,TGTGCTAGTGGTCCCAGAGGCTACACTGAAGCTTTCTTT
NA,NA,TRBJ2-5,12,TRBV2,CASSVERKTQYF,TGTGCCAGCAGTGTGGAGAGGAAGACCCAGTACTTC
once,NA,TRBJ1-5,15,TRBV6-6,CASSNRVRSNQPQHF,TGTGCCAGCAGTAACAGGGTGAGGAGCAATCAGCCCCAGCATTTT
NA,TRBD2,TRBJ2-7,14,TRBV19,CASSKLAGSYEQYF,TGTGCCAGTAGCAAACTAGCGGGGTCCTACGAGCAGTACTTC
NA,NA,TRBJ1-3,15,TRBV19,CASRSGWGVGNTIYF,TGTGCCAGTAGGAGTGGATGGGGAGTGGGAAACACCATATATTTT
NA,NA,TRBJ2-3,15,TRBV5-4,CASSPDSARTDTQYF,TGTGCCAGCAGCCCGGACAGCGCTCGCACAGATACGCAGTATTTT
NA,TRBD1,TRBJ1-2,15,TRBV5-5,CASSVGGTANYGYTF,TGTGCCAGCAGTGTCGGAGGGACAGCTAACTATGGCTACACCTTC
NA,TRBD1,TRBJ2-3,14,TRBV25-1,CASRGGLSTDTQYF,TGTGCCAGCAGAGGGGGCTTAAGCACAGATACGCAGTATTTT
NA,TRBD2,TRBJ2-7,15,TRBV7-9,CASSRLAGEGYEQYF,TGTGCCAGCAGTCGACTAGCGGGAGAGGGGTACGAGCAGTACTTC
NA,NA,TRBJ1-2,18,TRBV4-1,CASSQGPITFRANYGYTF,TGCGCCAGCAGCCAAGGCCCGATAACATTCAGGGCTAACTATGGCTACACCTTC
few,NA,TRBJ2-7,16,TRBV21-1,CASSKAGTGGSYEQYF,TGTGCCAGCAGCAAAGCCGGGACAGGGGGATCCTACGAGCAGTACTTC
once,NA,TRBJ1-4,15,TRBV7-2,CASSFYSLGGEKLFF,TGTGCCAGCAGCTTTTACTCCCTAGGTGGGGAAAAACTGTTTTTT
NA,NA,TRBJ2-6,16,TRBV18,CASSQRDSTGANVLTF,TGTGCCAGCTCACAGAGGGATTCCACTGGGGCCAACGTCCTGACTTTC
NA,TRBD1,TRBJ2-1,15,TRBV9,CASSVVDRGHHEQFF,TGTGCCAGCAGCGTAGTAGACAGGGGGCACCATGAGCAGTTCTTC
NA,TRBD1,TRBJ1-2,13,TRBV14,CASSRGQDYGYTF,TGTGCCAGCAGCCGTGGACAGGACTATGGCTACACCTTC
NA,TRBD1,TRBJ1-2,16,TRBV19,CASSPAGTGVYYGYTF,TGTGCCAGTAGCCCCGCCGGGACAGGGGTTTACTATGGCTACACCTTC
few,TRBD2,TRBJ2-3,13,TRBV18,CASSQGGADTQYF,TGTGCCAGCTCACAGGGAGGGGCAGATACGCAGTATTTT
NA,NA,TRBJ2-1,16,TRBV5-1,CASSSNTAFSYNEQFF,TGCGCCAGCAGCTCGAATACAGCTTTCTCCTACAATGAGCAGTTCTTC
NA,TRBD1,TRBJ1-2,13,TRBV5-1,CASRGTGLGGYTF,TGCGCCAGCAGGGGGACAGGGCTCGGTGGCTACACCTTC
once,TRBD1,TRBJ2-7,15,TRBV27,CASSQAGTGAYEQYF,TGTGCCAGCTCCCAGGCCGGGACAGGTGCCTACGAGCAGTACTTC
NA,NA,TRBJ2-2,15,TRBV30,CAWSVASILTGELFF,TGTGCCTGGAGTGTAGCGAGCATTTTGACCGGGGAGCTGTTTTTT
NA,NA,TRBJ2-3,14,TRBV5-1,CASSPASPGDTQYF,TGCGCCAGCAGCCCGGCGAGCCCGGGAGATACGCAGTATTTT
NA,TRBD1,TRBJ2-7,14,TRBV18,CASSPGTDSYEQYF,TGTGCCAGCTCACCAGGGACAGACTCCTACGAGCAGTACTTC
NA,NA,TRBJ2-7,15,TRBV7-2,CASSLATGVGYEQYF,TGTGCCAGCAGCTTAGCGACGGGAGTTGGATACGAGCAGTACTTC
NA,NA,TRBJ1-2,15,TRBV30,CAWSVRFRGLDGYTF,TGTGCCTGGAGTGTACGGTTCAGGGGCCTGGATGGCTACACCTTC
NA,NA,TRBJ2-7,13,TRBV7-8,CASSLTFWDTTYF,TGTGCCAGCAGCTTAACGTTCTGGGACACGACGTACTTC
NA,NA,TRBJ1-2,15,TRBV15,CATSRPAGENYGYTF,TGTGCCACCAGCAGACCCGCAGGGGAAAACTATGGCTACACCTTC
NA,TRBD2,TRBJ2-4,13,TRBV30,CAWETSGKNIQYF,TGTGCCTGGGAGACTAGCGGTAAAAACATTCAGTACTTC
NA,TRBD1,TRBJ1-5,14,TRBV7-9,CASSHGQGGTPQHF,TGTGCCAGCAGCCATGGACAGGGAGGTACGCCCCAGCATTTT
once,TRBD2,TRBJ2-1,15,TRBV28,CASQLGGSSYNEQFF,TGTGCCAGCCAACTGGGGGGGAGCTCCTACAATGAGCAGTTCTTC
NA,TRBD2,TRBJ2-5,15,TRBV6-5,CASSYGRGGQETQYF,TGTGCCAGCAGTTACGGGCGGGGGGGTCAAGAGACCCAGTACTTC
NA,NA,TRBJ2-3,15,TRBV5-1,CASSLERKRTDTQYF,TGCGCCAGCAGCTTGGAACGTAAGCGCACAGATACGCAGTATTTT
NA,TRBD2,TRBJ2-3,17,TRBV7-2,CASSFWTSGSIADTQYF,TGTGCCAGCAGCTTCTGGACTAGCGGGAGCATCGCAGATACGCAGTATTTT
NA,NA,TRBJ2-3,14,TRBV5-1,CASSGVAGTDTQYF,TGCGCCAGCAGCGGGGTAGCGGGCACAGATACGCAGTATTTT
NA,NA,TRBJ2-3,16,TRBV7-9,CASSLAVGGSTDTQYF,TGTGCCAGCAGCTTAGCGGTTGGAGGGAGCACAGATACGCAGTATTTT
NA,NA,TRBJ2-3,15,TRBV4-2,CASSPRNYGTDTQYF,TGTGCCAGCAGCCCGAGGAATTACGGCACAGATACGCAGTATTTT
few,NA,TRBJ1-4,10,TRBV21-1,CASAGEKLFF,TGTGCCAGCGCAGGGGAAAAACTGTTTTTT
few,NA,TRBJ1-1,15,TRBV7-3,CASSTMTAMNTEAFF,TGTGCCAGCAGCACAATGACAGCTATGAACACTGAAGCTTTCTTT
NA,TRBD1,TRBJ2-4,15,TRBV23-1,CASSQSTGKENIQYF,TGCGCCAGCAGTCAATCGACAGGGAAGGAAAACATTCAGTACTTC
NA,NA,TRBJ2-2,15,TRBV30,CAWRSTKGSAGELFF,TGTGCCTGGAGGAGCACAAAGGGGTCTGCCGGGGAGCTGTTTTTT
once,TRBD2,TRBJ2-1,19,TRBV5-1,CASSNLGLAGTRTGDEQFF,TGCGCCAGCAGCAATCTGGGACTAGCGGGTACCCGAACGGGGGATGAGCAGTTCTTC
NA,NA,TRBJ1-2,14,TRBV2,CASSMSRSKESYTF,TGTGCCAGCAGTATGTCGAGGAGCAAGGAGAGCTACACCTTC
NA,NA,TRBJ1-6,12,TRBV7-9,CASSLFNSPLHF,TGTGCCAGCAGCCTCTTTAATTCACCCCTCCACTTT
NA,NA,TRBJ1-4,16,TRBV7-9,CASSQRDTGFGEKLFF,TGTGCCAGCAGCCAACGGGACACGGGGTTTGGCGAAAAACTGTTTTTT
NA,NA,TRBJ1-5,15,TRBV18,CASSPPTQGGQPQHF,TGTGCCAGCTCACCACCGACTCAGGGAGGGCAGCCCCAGCATTTT